This TCR beta chain emerged from a study of human T cells and chemical hapten exposure (dated by TCRdb to the early 2020s). In the study overall: Libraries were combined into a pool for sequencing, and differences in TCR yield between samples came mainly from small differences in library volumes within the pool. In alopecia patients, the study followed how the peripheral blood TCR repertoire changed in vivo over primary and secondary sensitization to diphenylcyclopropenone (DPC), a hapten. Each blood RNA sample was used to sequence both TCR alpha and TCR beta chains. Overall study results and their limits: Repeated subsampling changed both the strength of the expansion versus patch-test correlation and the threshold at which that correlation became significant. No change with DPC sensitization was found in the number of TCRs above 1 in 1000 frequency, and no evidence of global repertoire structure alterations was found.

Reading the label with the study, this specimen's time point is: healthy volunteer bleed at 6 weeks. Total RNA was isolated from unfractionated whole blood collected in Tempus Blood RNA tubes. As TCR sequencing controls, a handful of healthy volunteers were used, with blood taken at day 0, 2 weeks and 6 weeks. This clonotype was observed a handful of times. It has no known antigen specificity. The input lacks base qualities; no much larger clone sits a single base away. As encoded in the germline V gene (reference sequence), CDR1 is SGHNT while CDR2 is YYREEE. From the cysteine up to the phenylalanine, the CDR3 has a length of 16 residues. Just the 48-base CDR3 DNA is kept, in frame starting at base 1. At the junction V is shortened by 0 bases and J by 6 bases, with 16 bases in between. The library was produced with RACE. Sequenced on a NextSeq 500. Library preparation attached unique molecular identifiers to individual cDNA molecules for quantitative, reproducible TCR counting. Processing in the source paper ran as follows. Samples had a median of roughly 98,000 TCRs, with a range from about 23,224 to 690,600. V, J and CDR3 annotation of the TCR reads was performed with the Decombinator software suite. To make PS versus PT1 abundance plots, every sample was subsampled to the same number of TCRs (28,000). Expanded TCRs were defined as absent before sensitization and observed at least eight times at the 2-week time point. TCRdb cleaned the public reads at Q25 with fastp, built clones with MiXCR and kept in-frame beta chains. Entries that share a CDR3 protein sequence are merged under the most common genes and DNA. TCRdb assigned the V and J calls; the authors' analysis was not used. The sample has roughly 75,000 distinct CDR3 sequences on record, over 6.5% of them singletons. The ten largest clonotypes hold 1.7% of the sample.

The sequenced sample consisted of whole blood. Here the chain combines TRBV5-4 and TRBJ2-1; the best D guess is TRBD2, with 5 bases matching. The receptor was derived from a female donor in good health. Some clones in this sample may be carry-over from other donors' samples. The sequenced DNA is TGTGCCAGCAGCTTGGCCGAACTAGGGAGTTTCAATGAGCAGTTCTTC. This codes for CASSLAELGSFNEQFF.